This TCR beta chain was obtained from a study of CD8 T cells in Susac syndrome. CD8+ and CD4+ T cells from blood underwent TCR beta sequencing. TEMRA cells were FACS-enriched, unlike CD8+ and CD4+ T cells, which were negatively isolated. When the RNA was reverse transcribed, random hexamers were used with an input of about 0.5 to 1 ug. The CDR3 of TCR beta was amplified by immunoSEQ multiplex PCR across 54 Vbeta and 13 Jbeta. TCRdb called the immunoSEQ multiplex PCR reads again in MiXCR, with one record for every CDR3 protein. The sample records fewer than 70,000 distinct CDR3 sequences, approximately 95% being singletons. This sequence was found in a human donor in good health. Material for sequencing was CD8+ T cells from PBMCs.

The CDR3 DNA sequence: TGTGCCAGCAGTTACTCTTCAGCGGGGGGGCAATTCGGTACAGATACGCAGTATTTT. Encoded protein: CASSYSSAGGQFGTDTQYF. The chain recombines TRBV6-5 with TRBJ2-3; 10 bases agree with TRBD2. Trimming cost V 0 bases and J 3 bases; bases outside gene matches: 12. Germline V lookup: CDR1 MNHEY, CDR2 SVGAGI. The CDR3 covers 19 residues.